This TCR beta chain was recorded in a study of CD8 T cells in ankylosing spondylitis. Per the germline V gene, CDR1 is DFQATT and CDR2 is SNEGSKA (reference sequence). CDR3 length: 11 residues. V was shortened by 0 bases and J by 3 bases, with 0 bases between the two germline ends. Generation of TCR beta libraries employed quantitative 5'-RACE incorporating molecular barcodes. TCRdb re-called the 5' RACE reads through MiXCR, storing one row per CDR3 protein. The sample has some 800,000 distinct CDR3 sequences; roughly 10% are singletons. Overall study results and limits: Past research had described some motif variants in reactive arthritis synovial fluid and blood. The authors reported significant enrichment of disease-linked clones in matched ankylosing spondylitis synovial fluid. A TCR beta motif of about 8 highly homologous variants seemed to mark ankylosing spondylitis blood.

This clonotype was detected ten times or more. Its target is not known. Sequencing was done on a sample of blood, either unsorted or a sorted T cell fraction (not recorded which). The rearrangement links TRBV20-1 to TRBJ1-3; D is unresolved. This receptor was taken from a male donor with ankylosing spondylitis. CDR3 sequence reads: CSARDGNTIYF. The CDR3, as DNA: TGCAGTGCTAGAGATGGAAACACCATATATTTT.